A single sample gave rise to the 16 T cell receptor beta chains below, sequenced in a study of regulatory T cells in long-lasting Graves disease. Arm-PCR of CDR3 regions and iRepertoire HTBI primers were the basis on which TCR beta libraries were built. Via MiXCR, TCRdb re-called the multiplex PCR reads, giving one row per CDR3 protein. The table includes 450,000 to 500,000 distinct CDR3 sequences, about a sixth detected once. Described time point: newly diagnosed GD, antithyroid drugs for less than 3 months. PBMCs provided the RNA from which the TCR library was made. The data were also submitted as part of a second study, on T cells in Graves' hyperthyroidism and ophthalmopathy.

Here the sequenced sample was peripheral blood mononuclear cells (PBMCs), taken at new diagnosis, from a patient treated with antithyroid drugs. Receptors originate from a man in his forties with Graves disease.

The J gene is TRBJ2-7, the V gene TRBV11-2; D is possibly TRBD2 (6 bases). Germline V gene data show CDR1 as SGHAT and CDR2 as FQNNGV. The CDR3 totals 15 residues. V was cut by 5 bases and J by 0 bases, with 14 bases left in between. CDR3 amino acids: CASSQDLTSSYEQYF. The CDR3 bases are TGTGCCAGCAGCCAAGATCTGACTAGCTCCTACGAGCAGTACTTC.

This sequence joins TRBV4-1 and TRBJ2-1, with D unresolved. Germline-derived CDR1 and CDR2 are MGHRA and YSYEKL. CDR3 length: 16 amino acids. Deletions cut 0 bases from V and 10 bases from J, with 19 bases between. As DNA, the CDR3 is TGCGCCAGCAGCCAAGAGGGATTCGGACGTGCTAACGAGCAGTTCTTC. Its protein product is CASSQEGFGRANEQFF.

This clonotype was seen ten or more times. V and J are TRBV5-1 and TRBJ1-5, with 8 bases matching TRBD1. V dropped 2 bases and J dropped 7; count of bases not matched to a gene: 5. Germline V gene data show CDR1 as SGHRS and CDR2 as YFSETQ. The CDR3 totals 14 residues. CDR3 sequence: CASSLTGGKQPQHF. The CDR3 DNA reads TGCGCCAGCAGCTTAACAGGGGGTAAGCAGCCCCAGCATTTT.

The CDR3 region is CASSSSGRGGYEQYF. The CDR3 DNA is TGCGCCAGCAGTTCCAGCGGGAGGGGTGGCTACGAGCAGTACTTC. This chain uses TRBV5-1 with TRBJ2-7; 10 bases fit TRBD2. The V segment lost 5 bases and the J segment 3 bases; nucleotides outside the gene matches: 8. The CDR3 is 15 residues long. Per germline, CDR1 SGHRS and CDR2 YFSETQ. Drawing the rest from reference TRBV5-1 and TRBJ2-7, the complete variable domain is KAGVTQTPRYLIKTRGQQVTLSCSPISGHRSVSWYQQTPGQGLQFLFEYFSETQRNKGNFPGRFSGRQFSNSRSEMNVSTLELGDSALYLCASSSSGRGGYEQYFGPGTRLTVT.

This clonotype was counted between two and nine times. This chain joins TRBV7-8 and TRBJ1-5; D call uncertain. Germline V gene lookup returns CDR1 SGHVS and CDR2 FQNEAQ. V gave up 1 base and J gave up 7 bases, with 17 bases separating them. This CDR3 region has 16 residues. The CDR3 sequence is CASSLVKSGLLQPQHF. The DNA for the CDR3 is TGTGCCAGCAGCTTAGTTAAGAGCGGGTTATTACAGCCCCAGCATTTT.

Of note for this clonotype: A read error may explain this, as a much larger clone is one base away. The chain uses TRBV7-3 and TRBJ2-2; 9 bases align to TRBD1. The V gene end was trimmed by 6 bases and the J gene end by 7 bases; junction bases not matched to a gene: 12. Germline V lookup: CDR1 SGHTA, CDR2 FQGTGA. This CDR3 region has 16 residues. CDR3 DNA sequence: TGTGCCAGCAGTTCTTCCGGGACAGGGTCGATCGGGGAGCTGTTTTTT. The encoded protein is CASSSSGTGSIGELFF.

This clonotype appeared a single time. This chain uses TRBV3-1 with TRBJ1-4, with 9 bases matching TRBD1. The junction had 10 bases not matched to a gene; V was cut back by 2 bases and J by 3 bases. The CDR3 is 18 amino acids. Germline CDR1 LGHDT, CDR2 YNNKEL (reference sequence). The CDR3 sequence: CASSQPGQGGGPNEKLFF. DNA of the CDR3: TGTGCCAGCAGCCAACCGGGACAGGGTGGTGGGCCTAATGAAAAACTGTTTTTT.

There are many counts of this clonotype. The chain recombines TRBV27 with TRBJ2-5; D is undetermined. This CDR3 is 11 amino acids long. The germline V gene encodes CDR1 MNHEY and CDR2 SMNVEV (reference sequence). Trimming took off 3 bases at V and 4 bases at J, with 3 bases between the two ends. The CDR3, as DNA: TGTGCCAGCAGTTTTCCAGAGACCCAGTACTTC. This encodes CASSFPETQYF.

This clonotype occurred many times. This sequence joins TRBV7-8 and TRBJ2-1, with TRBD2 matching 7 bases. The CDR3 runs to 15 residues. Per the germline V gene, CDR1 is SGHVS and CDR2 is FQNEAQ. Trimming at V came to 4 bases and at J to 3 bases, leaving 6 bases not matched to a gene. CDR3 protein: CASSSSGGSYNEQFF. The CDR3 region has the DNA TGTGCCAGCAGCTCCTCCGGCGGGAGCTACAATGAGCAGTTCTTC. The full variable domain, completed using reference TRBV7-8 and TRBJ2-1, is GAGVSQSPRYKVAKRGQDVALRCDPISGHVSLFWYQQALGQGPEFLTYFQNEAQLDKSGLPSDRFFAERPEGSVSTLKIQRTQQEDSAVYLCASSSSGGSYNEQFFGPGTRLTVL.

This clonotype has more than one count but fewer than ten. Its ends do not fully match the called genes, so a read error is possible. The DNA of the CDR3 is TGTGTCAGCAGCTTAGATATAGACAGGGTGTCTGGCTACACCTTC. This encodes CVSSLDIDRVSGYTF. The chain combines TRBV11-2 with TRBJ1-2; 7 bases agree with TRBD1. The CDR3 is made up of 15 amino acids. Germline-derived CDR1 and CDR2 are SGHAT and FQNNGV.

Many counts were recorded for this clonotype. The CDR3 loop is CSAMDGGYEQYF. The DNA of the CDR3 is TGCAGTGCCATGGACGGGGGCTACGAGCAGTACTTC. The chain is built from TRBV20-1 and TRBJ2-7; TRBD2 is a possible D gene (6 bases). Trimming stripped 6 bases from V and 3 bases from J, with 12 bases between. The CDR3 spans 12 residues. The V gene's germline CDR1 is DFQATT and CDR2 SNEGSKA (reference sequence).

The chain carries TRBV27 and TRBJ1-1; D might be TRBD1 (6 bases). Germline V gives CDR1 MNHEY, CDR2 SMNVEV (reference sequence). The length of the CDR3 is 15 residues. The V end lost 3 bases, the J end lost 6 bases, and 17 bases lay between the germline ends. The CDR3, as DNA: TGTGCCAGCAGTTTTTCGACAGGCGCTCGGTCTGAAGCTTTCTTT. Translated, it gives CASSFSTGARSEAFF.

The J gene is TRBJ2-1, the V gene TRBV28; D is uncertain. CDR3 length equals 12 residues. Trimming took 5 bases from V and 7 from J, leaving 9 bases between them. CDR1 and CDR2 from the germline V gene are MDHEN and SYDVKM. The CDR3 nucleotides are TGTGCCAGCAGTCCACGGTGGAATGAGCAGTTCTTC. Protein product: CASSPRWNEQFF.

In its sample, this clonotype was seen many times. This rearrangement joins TRBV2 to TRBJ2-6, with a tentative D call TRBD1 (6 bases). Trimming took off 5 bases at V and 3 bases at J, with 11 bases between the two ends. CDR1 and CDR2 (germline): SNHLY, FYNNEI. This CDR3 has 15 amino acids. CDR3 sequence (DNA): TGTGCCAGCAGTACACAGGGTAGTGGGGCCAACGTCCTGACTTTC. The encoded protein is CASSTQGSGANVLTF. Drawing the rest from reference TRBV2 and TRBJ2-6, the complete variable domain is EPEVTQTPSHQVTQMGQEVILRCVPISNHLYFYWYRQILGQKVEFLVSFYNNEISEKSEIFDDQFSVERPDGSNFTLKIRSTKLEDSAMYFCASSTQGSGANVLTFGAGSRLTVL.

The rearrangement joins TRBV9 to TRBJ2-3; 11 bases agree with TRBD1. This CDR3 comprises 15 residues. In germline, CDR1 is SGDLS, CDR2 YYNGEE. V gave up 4 bases and J gave up 4 bases; unmatched junction bases: 5. The CDR3: CASSWTGGGADTQYF. CDR3 sequence (DNA): TGTGCCAGCAGCTGGACAGGGGGCGGGGCAGATACGCAGTATTTT.

The CDR3 nucleotides read TGTGCCACCAGCAGCTCTCCTCACAGCACAGATACGCAGTATTTT. Protein: CATSSSPHSTDTQYF. The V call is TRBV15, the J call TRBJ2-3; D is uncertain. The CDR3 sequence is 15 residues long. Trimming removed 3 bases from V and 0 bases from J, with 10 bases in between. Looked up from germline, CDR1 is LNHNV and CDR2 is YYDKDF (reference sequence).